Included here is one TCR beta chain sequence, with context. The entry originates in a study of blood T cell repertoires in COVID-19. On the study more broadly: Collection of acute and convalescent COVID-19 samples took place in the United States, Italy and Spain. Sources were T cells, B-cell-depleted T cells, or PBMCs; the material itself was cDNA or gDNA.

As handled by the study authors: Reference gene primers were amplified, and this amplification served to estimate nucleated cell counts. The protocol was immunoSEQ multiplex PCR, while the TCRdb copy is restricted to in-frame clones and leaves out a portion. The DNA was the basis for D and trimming; V, J and clone size are from that table. Of about 250,000 clones in the sample, approximately 84% were seen once. After removal of 6 bases from V and 9 bases from J, the junction contained 5 bases not matched to a gene. CDR3 length: 13 residues. Germline CDR1 and CDR2: LNHDA and SQIVND (reference sequence).

The sequence came from a woman of 80 years or more with acute or convalescent COVID-19. The sample was peripheral blood. The rearrangement joins TRBV19 to TRBJ1-6; 7 nucleotides match TRBD1. The CDR3 nucleotides are TGTGCCAGTAGAGGCAGGGGGAGTTCACCCCTCCACTTT. As protein: CASRGRGSSPLHF. Drawing the rest from reference TRBV19 and TRBJ1-6, the complete variable domain is DGGITQSPKYLFRKEGQNVTLSCEQNLNHDAMYWYRQDPGQGLRLIYYSQIVNDFQKGDIAEGYSVSREKKESFPLTVTSAQKNPTAFYLCASRGRGSSPLHFGNGTRLTVT.